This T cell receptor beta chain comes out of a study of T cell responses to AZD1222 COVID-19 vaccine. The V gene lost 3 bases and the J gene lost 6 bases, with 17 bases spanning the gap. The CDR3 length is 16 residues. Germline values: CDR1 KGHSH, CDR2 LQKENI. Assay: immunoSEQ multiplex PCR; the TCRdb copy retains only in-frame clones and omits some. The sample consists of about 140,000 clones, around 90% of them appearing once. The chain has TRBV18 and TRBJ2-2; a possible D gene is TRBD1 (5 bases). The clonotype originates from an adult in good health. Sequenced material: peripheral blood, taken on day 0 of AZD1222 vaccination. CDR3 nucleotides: TGTGCCAGCTCACCGAGGTCGAGCTGGGGCGCCGGGGAGCTGTTTTTT. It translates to CASSPRSSWGAGELFF.